Listed below are T cell receptor beta chains from one sample, sequenced in a study of blood T cell repertoires in COVID-19. Produced via immunoSEQ multiplex PCR; TCRdb's table is partial and in-frame only. The table includes about 360,000 clones, approximately 85% detected once. The specimen was PBMCs or T cells enriched from blood (not recorded which). Receptors originate from a woman aged 40 to 50 with acute COVID-19. The conserved cysteine and the conserved F or W are not part of the CDR3 here. Each record gives: D gene, V gene, clone size, CDR3 protein. D genes are given only for firm matches. Clone sizes are given selectively: once, few, many, or a class where the clone is expanded.

.	TRBV19	few	ASSLGNGNTIY
.	TRBV19	.	ASSMSQGEQF
.	TRBV7-9	.	ASSSDRIGEKLF
TRBD1	TRBV11-2	.	ASSWGTGETYEQY
.	TRBV5-4	.	ASSLGTTETQY
.	TRBV20-1	.	SASMGGGTGQPQH
.	TRBV5-1	.	ASSPDGRGTGELF
.	TRBV5-8	.	ASSLGPRGTEAF
.	TRBV5-4	.	ASSPGGARKDTEVF
TRBD1	TRBV7-2	.	ASSPTGTVFQKLF
TRBD1	TRBV7-2	.	ASSLDRGYSYEQY
TRBD2	TRBV5-1	.	ASSPPGGRGSYEQY